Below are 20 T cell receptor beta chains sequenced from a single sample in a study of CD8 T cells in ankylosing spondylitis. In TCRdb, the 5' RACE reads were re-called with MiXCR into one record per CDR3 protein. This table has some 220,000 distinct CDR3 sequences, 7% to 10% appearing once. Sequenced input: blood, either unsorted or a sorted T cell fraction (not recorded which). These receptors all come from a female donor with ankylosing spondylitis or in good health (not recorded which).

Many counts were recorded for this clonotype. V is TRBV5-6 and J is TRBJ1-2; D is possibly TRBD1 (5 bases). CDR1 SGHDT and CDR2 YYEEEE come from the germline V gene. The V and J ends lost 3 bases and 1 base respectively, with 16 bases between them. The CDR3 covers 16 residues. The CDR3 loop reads CASSSLLGQYNYGYTF. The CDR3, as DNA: TGTGCCAGCAGCTCCCTGCTGGGGCAGTATAACTATGGCTACACCTTC.

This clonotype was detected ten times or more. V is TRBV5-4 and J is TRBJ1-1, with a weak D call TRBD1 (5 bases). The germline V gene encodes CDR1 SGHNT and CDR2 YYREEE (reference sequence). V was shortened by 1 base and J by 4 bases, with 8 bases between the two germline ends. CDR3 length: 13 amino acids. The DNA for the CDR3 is TGTGCCAGCAGCTTGAAAAGGGGCACTGAAGCTTTCTTT. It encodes CASSLKRGTEAFF.

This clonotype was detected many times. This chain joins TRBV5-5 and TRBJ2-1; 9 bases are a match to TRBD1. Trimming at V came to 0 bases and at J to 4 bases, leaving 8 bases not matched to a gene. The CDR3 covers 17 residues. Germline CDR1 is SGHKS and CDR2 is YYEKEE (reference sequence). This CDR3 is CASSLGLTGGEYNEQFF. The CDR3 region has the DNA TGTGCCAGCAGCTTGGGCCTTACAGGGGGCGAATACAATGAGCAGTTCTTC.

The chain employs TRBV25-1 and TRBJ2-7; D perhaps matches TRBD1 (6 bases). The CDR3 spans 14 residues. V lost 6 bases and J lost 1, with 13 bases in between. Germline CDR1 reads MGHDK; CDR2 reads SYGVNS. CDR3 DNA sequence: TGTGCCAGCAGGAAAACAGGGCGGTCCTACGAGCAGTACTTC. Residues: CASRKTGRSYEQYF.

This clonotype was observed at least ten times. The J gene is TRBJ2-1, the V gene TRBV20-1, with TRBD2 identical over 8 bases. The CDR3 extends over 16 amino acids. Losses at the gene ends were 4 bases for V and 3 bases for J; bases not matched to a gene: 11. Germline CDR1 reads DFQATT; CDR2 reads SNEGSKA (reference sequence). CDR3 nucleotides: TGCAGTGCTATTAATTACCTAGCGGGCCTCTACAATGAGCAGTTCTTC. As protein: CSAINYLAGLYNEQFF.

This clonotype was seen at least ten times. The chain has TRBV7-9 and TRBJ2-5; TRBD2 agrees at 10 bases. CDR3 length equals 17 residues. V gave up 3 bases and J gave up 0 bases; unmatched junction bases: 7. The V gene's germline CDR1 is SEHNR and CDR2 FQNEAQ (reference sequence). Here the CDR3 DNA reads TGTGCCAGCAGCTTTAGGACTAGCGGCTTGTACCAAGAGACCCAGTACTTC. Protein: CASSFRTSGLYQETQYF.

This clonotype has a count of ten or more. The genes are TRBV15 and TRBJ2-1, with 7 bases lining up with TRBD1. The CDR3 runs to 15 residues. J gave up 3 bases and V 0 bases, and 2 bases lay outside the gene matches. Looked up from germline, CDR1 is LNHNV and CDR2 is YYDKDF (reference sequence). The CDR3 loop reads CATSRDGQDYNEQFF. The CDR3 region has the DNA TGTGCCACCAGCAGAGACGGACAGGACTACAATGAGCAGTTCTTC.

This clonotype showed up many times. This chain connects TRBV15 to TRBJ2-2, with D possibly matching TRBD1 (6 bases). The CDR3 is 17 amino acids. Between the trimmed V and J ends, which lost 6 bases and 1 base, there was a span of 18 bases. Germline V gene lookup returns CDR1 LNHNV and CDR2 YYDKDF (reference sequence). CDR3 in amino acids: CATRASGTMKNTGELFF. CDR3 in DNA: TGTGCCACCAGGGCCTCCGGGACAATGAAGAACACCGGGGAGCTGTTTTTT.

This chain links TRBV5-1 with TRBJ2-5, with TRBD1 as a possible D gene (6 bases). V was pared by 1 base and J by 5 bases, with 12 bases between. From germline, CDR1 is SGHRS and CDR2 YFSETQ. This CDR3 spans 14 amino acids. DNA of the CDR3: TGCGCCAGCAGCTTGTCGTGGGACAAGGAGACCCAGTACTTC. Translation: CASSLSWDKETQYF.

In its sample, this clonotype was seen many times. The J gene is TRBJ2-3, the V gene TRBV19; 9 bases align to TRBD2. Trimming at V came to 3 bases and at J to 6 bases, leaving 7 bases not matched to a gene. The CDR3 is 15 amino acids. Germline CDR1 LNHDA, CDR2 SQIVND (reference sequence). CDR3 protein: CASSMVAGAGDTQYF. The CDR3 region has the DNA TGTGCCAGTAGTATGGTAGCGGGAGCGGGGGATACGCAGTATTTT. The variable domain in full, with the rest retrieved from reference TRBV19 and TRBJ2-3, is DGGITQSPKYLFRKEGQNVTLSCEQNLNHDAMYWYRQDPGQGLRLIYYSQIVNDFQKGDIAEGYSVSREKKESFPLTVTSAQKNPTAFYLCASSMVAGAGDTQYFGPGTRLTVL.

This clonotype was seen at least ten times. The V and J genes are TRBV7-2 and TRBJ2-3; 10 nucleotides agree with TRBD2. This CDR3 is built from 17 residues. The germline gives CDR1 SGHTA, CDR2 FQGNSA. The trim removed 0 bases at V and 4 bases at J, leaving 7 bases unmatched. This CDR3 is CASSLAGRTSGADTQYF. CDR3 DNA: TGTGCCAGCAGCTTAGCGGGCAGGACTAGCGGCGCAGATACGCAGTATTTT.

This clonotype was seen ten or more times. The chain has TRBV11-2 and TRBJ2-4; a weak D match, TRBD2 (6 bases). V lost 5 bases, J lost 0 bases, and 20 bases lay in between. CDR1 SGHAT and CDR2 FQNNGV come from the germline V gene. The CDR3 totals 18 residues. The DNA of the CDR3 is TGTGCCAGCAGCCCACGGGGAGGAGCGGCCCTAGCCAAAAACATTCAGTACTTC. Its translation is CASSPRGGAALAKNIQYF.

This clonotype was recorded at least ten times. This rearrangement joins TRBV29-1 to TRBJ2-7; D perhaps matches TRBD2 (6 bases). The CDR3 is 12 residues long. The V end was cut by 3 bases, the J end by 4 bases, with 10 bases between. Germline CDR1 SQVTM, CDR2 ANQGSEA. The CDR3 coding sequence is TGCAGCGTTGATCTCGGGGGTTACGAGCAGTACTTC. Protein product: CSVDLGGYEQYF.

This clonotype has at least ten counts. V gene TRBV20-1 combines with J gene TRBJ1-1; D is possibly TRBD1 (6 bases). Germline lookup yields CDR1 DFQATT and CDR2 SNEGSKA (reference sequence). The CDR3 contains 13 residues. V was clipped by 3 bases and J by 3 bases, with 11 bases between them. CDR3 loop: CSARRGVDTEAFF. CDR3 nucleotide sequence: TGCAGTGCTAGGAGGGGGGTTGACACTGAAGCTTTCTTT.

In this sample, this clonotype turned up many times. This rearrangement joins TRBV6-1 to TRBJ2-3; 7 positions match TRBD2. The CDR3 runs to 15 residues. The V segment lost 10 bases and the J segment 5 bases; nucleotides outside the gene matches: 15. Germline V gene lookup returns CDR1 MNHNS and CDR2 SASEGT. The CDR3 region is CATRLGGSSVDTQYF. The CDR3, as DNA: TGTGCCACCCGTCTGGGCGGGAGTTCCGTAGATACGCAGTATTTT.

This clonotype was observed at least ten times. The CDR3 region has the DNA TGCAGTGCTAGGCCCGGGACTAGCGGGAGGCACGAGCAGTACTTC. It specifies CSARPGTSGRHEQYF. The V gene is TRBV20-1, the J gene TRBJ2-7; 15 positions agree with TRBD2. Germline V gene data show CDR1 as DFQATT and CDR2 as SNEGSKA (reference sequence). The CDR3 length is 15 residues. Unmatched junction bases numbered 5, after V lost 3 bases and J lost 5 bases.

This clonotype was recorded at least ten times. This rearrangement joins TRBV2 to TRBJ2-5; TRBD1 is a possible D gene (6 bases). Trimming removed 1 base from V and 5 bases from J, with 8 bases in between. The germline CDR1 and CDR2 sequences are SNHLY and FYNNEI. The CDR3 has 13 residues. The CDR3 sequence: CASSEGQAETQYF. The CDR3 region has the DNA TGTGCCAGCAGTGAAGGACAGGCGGAGACCCAGTACTTC.

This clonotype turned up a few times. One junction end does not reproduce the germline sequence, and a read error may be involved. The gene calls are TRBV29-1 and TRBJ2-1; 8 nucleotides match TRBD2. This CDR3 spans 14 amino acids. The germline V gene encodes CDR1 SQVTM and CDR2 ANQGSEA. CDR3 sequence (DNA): TGCAGCGTTGTTGAAGCGGGGGCCTACAGTGAGCAGTTCTTC. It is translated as CSVVEAGAYSEQFF.

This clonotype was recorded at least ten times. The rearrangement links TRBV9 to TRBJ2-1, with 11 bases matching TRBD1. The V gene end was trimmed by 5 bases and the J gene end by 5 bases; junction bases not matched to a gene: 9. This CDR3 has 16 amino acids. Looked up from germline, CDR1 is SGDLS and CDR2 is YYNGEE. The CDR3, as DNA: TGTGCCAGCAGAAAGACCGGACAGGGGGCCGACAATGAGCAGTTCTTC. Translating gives CASRKTGQGADNEQFF.

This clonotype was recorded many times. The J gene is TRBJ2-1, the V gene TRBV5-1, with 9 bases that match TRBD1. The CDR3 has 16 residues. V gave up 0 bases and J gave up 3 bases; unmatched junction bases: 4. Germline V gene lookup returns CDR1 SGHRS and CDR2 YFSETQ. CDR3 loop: CASSLGDRANYNEQFF. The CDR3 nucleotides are TGCGCCAGCAGCTTGGGGGACAGGGCCAACTACAATGAGCAGTTCTTC.